This entry is about one T cell receptor (beta chain). Antigen specificity is unknown. TCRdb ran MiXCR on the 5' RACE reads and lists one entry per CDR3 protein. The repertoire holds 610,000 or so distinct CDR3 sequences, with approximately 13% as singletons. This record comes from a study of T cells after yellow fever vaccination. The study, taken as a whole, reports: It was a weaker secondary response, yet one that peaked faster, at day 5 versus 15.

Deletions cut 4 bases from V and 1 base from J, with 10 bases between. The CDR3 runs 14 residues. Germline assignment: CDR1 SGHDT and CDR2 YYEEEE. Sequencing was performed on PBMCs, taken on the day of the yellow fever booster vaccination. The sequence was obtained from a man younger than 40 who received the YFV17D yellow fever vaccine. The V call is TRBV5-6, the J call TRBJ2-3; no definite D call. The CDR3 DNA is TGTGCCAGCAGCCAGACCGTGGGCACAGATACGCAGTATTTT. Translating gives CASSQTVGTDTQYF. The full variable domain, completed using reference TRBV5-6 and TRBJ2-3, is DAGVTQSPTHLIKTRGQQVTLRCSPKSGHDTVSWYQQALGQGPQFIFQYYEEEERQRGNFPDRFSGHQFPNYSSELNVNALLLGDSALYLCASSQTVGTDTQYFGPGTRLTVL.